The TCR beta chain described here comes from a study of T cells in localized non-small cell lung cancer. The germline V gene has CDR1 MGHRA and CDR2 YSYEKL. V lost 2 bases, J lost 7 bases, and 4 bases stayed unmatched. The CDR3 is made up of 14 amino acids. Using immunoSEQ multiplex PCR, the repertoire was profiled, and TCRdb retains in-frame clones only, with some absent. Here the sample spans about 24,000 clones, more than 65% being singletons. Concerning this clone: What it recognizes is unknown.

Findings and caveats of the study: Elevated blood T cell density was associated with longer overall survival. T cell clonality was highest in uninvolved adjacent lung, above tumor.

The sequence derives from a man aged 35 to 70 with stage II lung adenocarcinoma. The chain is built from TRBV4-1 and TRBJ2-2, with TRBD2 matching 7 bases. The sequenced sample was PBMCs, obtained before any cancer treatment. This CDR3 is CASSQPGLDGELFF. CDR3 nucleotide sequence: TGCGCCAGCAGCCAACCTGGACTAGACGGGGAGCTGTTTTTT.